This paragraph covers one T cell receptor (beta chain) sequence. This record comes from a study of blood T cell repertoires in COVID-19. Study-level background: Donors in the United States, Italy and Spain gave samples during acute or convalescent COVID-19. Sources were T cells, B-cell-depleted T cells, or PBMCs; the material itself was cDNA or gDNA.

The CDR3 contains 15 residues. V was cut by 2 bases and J by 3 bases, with 16 bases left in between. Germline V gene sequence: CDR1 GTSNPN, CDR2 SVGIG (reference sequence). Original processing methods: By means of reference gene primer amplification, nucleated cell counts were estimated. Using immunoSEQ multiplex PCR, the repertoire was profiled, and TCRdb retains in-frame clones only, with some absent. Clone size and the V and J calls come from that table; the DNA yielded D and trimming. In the table there are over 250,000 clones, roughly 85% of which are singletons. The sequence came from a woman between 50 and 59 years old who had recovered from COVID-19. The gene calls are TRBV30 and TRBJ1-1; maybe TRBD1 (5 bases). The material sequenced was peripheral blood. Here the CDR3 DNA reads TGTGCCTGGAGTACGGGGGACCCACGCTACACTGAAGCTTTCTTT. This translates into CAWSTGDPRYTEAFF.